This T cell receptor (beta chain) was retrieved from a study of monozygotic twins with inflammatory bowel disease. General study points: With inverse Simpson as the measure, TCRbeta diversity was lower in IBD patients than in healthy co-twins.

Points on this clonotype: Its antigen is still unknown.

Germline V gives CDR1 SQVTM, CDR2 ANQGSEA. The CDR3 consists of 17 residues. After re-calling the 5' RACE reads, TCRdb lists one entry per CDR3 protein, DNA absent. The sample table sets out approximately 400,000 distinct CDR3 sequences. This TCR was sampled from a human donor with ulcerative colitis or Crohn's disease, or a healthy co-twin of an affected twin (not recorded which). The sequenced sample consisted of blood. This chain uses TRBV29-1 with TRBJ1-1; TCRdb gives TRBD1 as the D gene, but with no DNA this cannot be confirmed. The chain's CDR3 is CSVVGDSRRVSNTEAFF.